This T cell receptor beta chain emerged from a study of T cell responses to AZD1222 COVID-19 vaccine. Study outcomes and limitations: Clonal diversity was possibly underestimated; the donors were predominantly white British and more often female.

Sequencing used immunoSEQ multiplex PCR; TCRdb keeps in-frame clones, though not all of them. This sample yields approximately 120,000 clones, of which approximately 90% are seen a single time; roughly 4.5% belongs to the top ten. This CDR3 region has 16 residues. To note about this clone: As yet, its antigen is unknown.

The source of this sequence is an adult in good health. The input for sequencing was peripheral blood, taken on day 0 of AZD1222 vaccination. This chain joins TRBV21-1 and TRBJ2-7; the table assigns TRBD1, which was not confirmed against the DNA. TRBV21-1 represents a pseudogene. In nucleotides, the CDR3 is TGTGCCAGCAGCAATGACCGGGACAGGGCTTCCTACGAGCAGTACTTC. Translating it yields CASSNDRDRASYEQYF.